These 14 T cell receptor beta chains originate from one sample sequenced in a study of breast tumors, draining lymph nodes, adjacent tissues (dated by TCRdb to about 2016). Lymph node samples came from the axillary draining lymph nodes of breast cancer patients. Library creation used multiplex PCR. TCRdb records Illumina HiSeq 2000 as the sequencer. TCRdb applied fastp at Q25 and MiXCR to the public reads, then kept only in-frame beta chains. Every distinct CDR3 protein forms one entry, paired with its most common genes and DNA. For this sample the table gives over 100,000 distinct CDR3 sequences, of which around 24% were detected only once. The ten most abundant clones make up just over 2.5% of the sample. The sequencing input was axillary lymph node tissue. Receptor source: a female donor with breast cancer. Some clones in this sample may be carry-over from other donors' samples.

In this sample, this clonotype turned up many times. This rearrangement joins TRBV6-4 to TRBJ2-1; 9 bases line up with TRBD2. The germline gives CDR1 MRHNA, CDR2 SNTAGT. Trimming at V came to 2 bases and at J to 10 bases, leaving 9 bases not matched to a gene. The CDR3 is 15 residues long. The CDR3 region is CASSDVGTSKGEQFF. CDR3 sequence (DNA): TGTGCCAGCAGTGACGTTGGGACTAGCAAGGGGGAGCAGTTCTTC.

This clonotype showed up just a few times. The chain combines TRBV16 with TRBJ2-7; 10 bases align to TRBD2. This CDR3 contains 16 residues. The V and J ends lost 6 bases and 5 bases, in that order; junction bases with no gene match: 13. Per germline, CDR1 KGHSY and CDR2 FQNENV. CDR3 sequence (DNA): TGTGCCAGCAGTAACCCTCCTAGCGGGAGAGGGCACGAGCAGTACTTC. Translation gives CASSNPPSGRGHEQYF.

This clonotype came up many times. This rearrangement joins TRBV20-1 to TRBJ2-7, with 9 bases matching TRBD2. The V gene end was trimmed by 7 bases and the J gene end by 3 bases; junction bases not matched to a gene: 7. The CDR3 contains 13 residues. Per germline, CDR1 DFQATT and CDR2 SNEGSKA (reference sequence). The CDR3 region has the DNA TGCAGTGTAGGGCGGGAGGGCTACTACGAGCAGTACTTC. It encodes CSVGREGYYEQYF.

The chain joins TRBV6-6 to TRBJ1-1; D gene uncertain. This CDR3 contains 13 residues. Germline V gene sequence: CDR1 MNHNY, CDR2 SVGAGI (reference sequence). Trimming pared 3 bases from V and 4 bases from J, leaving 9 bases between. CDR3 sequence: CASSYSGATEAFF. Here the CDR3 DNA reads TGTGCCAGCAGTTATTCGGGCGCCACTGAAGCTTTCTTT.

This clonotype showed up many times. The V call is TRBV20-1, the J call TRBJ1-4, with D perhaps TRBD1 (6 bases). Germline values: CDR1 DFQATT, CDR2 SNEGSKA (reference sequence). Trimming shortened V by 2 bases and J by 7 bases, and 17 bases separated the two germline ends. CDR3 length equals 15 residues. CDR3 loop: CSARPPGGAGEKLFF. The DNA for the CDR3 is TGCAGTGCTAGACCCCCTGGGGGGGCCGGTGAAAAACTGTTTTTT.

This clonotype was picked up a small number of times. The gene calls are TRBV28 and TRBJ1-6; D unclear. V lost 7 bases and J 6 bases, leaving 13 bases between the germline ends. Germline V gives CDR1 MDHEN, CDR2 SYDVKM. The CDR3 sequence is 14 residues long. CDR3 sequence (DNA): TGTGCCAGCACCCCTAGCCTGGTTAATTCACCCCTCCACTTT. It encodes CASTPSLVNSPLHF.

Points on this clonotype: This may come from a read error, since a much larger clone is one base off. The chain recombines TRBV20-1 with TRBJ1-5, with D possibly TRBD1 on 5 matching bases. V lost 0 bases and J lost 6, with 9 bases in between. Germline V gene lookup returns CDR1 DFQATT and CDR2 SNEGSKA (reference sequence). The CDR3 is made up of 13 amino acids. For the CDR3, the DNA is TGCAGTGCTAGAGATGCGGGGGGTCAGCCCCAGCATTTT. It specifies CSARDAGGQPQHF.

This clonotype has at least ten counts. The J gene is TRBJ2-7, the V gene TRBV4-2; D gene ambiguous. This CDR3 has 13 amino acids. Germline V lookup: CDR1 LGHNA, CDR2 YNFKEQ. Trimming shortened V by 1 base and J by 6 bases, and 10 bases separated the two germline ends. The CDR3 region is CASSQGFVSEQYF. The CDR3 DNA reads as TGTGCCAGCAGCCAAGGGTTCGTTTCCGAGCAGTACTTC.

The chain carries TRBV5-4 and TRBJ2-2; 9 nucleotides line up with TRBD2. The CDR3 runs to 16 residues. V shed 0 bases, J shed 4 bases, and the junction held 4 bases outside the gene matches. The germline V gene encodes CDR1 SGHNT and CDR2 YYREEE (reference sequence). The CDR3 loop reads CASSLALAGITGELFF. The CDR3 DNA reads as TGTGCCAGCAGCTTGGCCCTAGCGGGAATCACCGGGGAGCTGTTTTTT.

The CDR3 sequence: CASSQDGGSYEQYF. The DNA for the CDR3 is TGTGCCAGCAGCCAAGACGGAGGCTCCTACGAGCAGTACTTC. The chain uses TRBV7-9 and TRBJ2-7, with D perhaps TRBD2 (5 bases). V lost 5 bases, J lost 0 bases, and 11 bases lay in between. CDR3 length: 14 amino acids. Germline CDR1 and CDR2: SEHNR and FQNEAQ (reference sequence).

This clonotype was found many times. The chain is built from TRBV6-5 and TRBJ1-4, with D unresolved. The CDR3 sequence is 12 residues long. Germline V gene data show CDR1 as MNHEY and CDR2 as SVGAGI. Trimming stripped 7 bases from V and 4 bases from J, with 7 bases between. The CDR3 region has the DNA TGTGCCAGCACCCTCATTAATGAAAAACTGTTTTTT. Its translation is CASTLINEKLFF.

With respect to this clonotype: A much larger clone sits a single nucleotide away, making a read error possible. This sequence joins TRBV5-1 and TRBJ2-1; D perhaps matches TRBD1 (6 bases). CDR3 length equals 14 residues. Germline V gene lookup returns CDR1 SGHRS and CDR2 YFSETQ. The CDR3 region is CGSSAGTTYNEQFF. CDR3 coding DNA: TGCGGCAGCAGCGCCGGGACAACATACAATGAGCAGTTCTTC.

As regards this clonotype: This may arise from a read error, as a much more abundant clone is one base away. This chain uses TRBV7-8 with TRBJ1-2; 7 bases fit TRBD1. The CDR3 length is 14 residues. The germline CDR1 and CDR2 sequences are SGHVS and FQNEAQ. V shed 1 base, J shed 3 bases, and the junction held 2 bases outside the gene matches. The CDR3 here is CASSLGTGDYGYTF. CDR3 sequence (DNA): TGTGCCAGCAGCTTAGGGACAGGCGACTATGGCTACACCTTC. Using reference TRBV7-8 and TRBJ1-2 for the parts outside the CDR3, the full variable domain is GAGVSQSPRYKVAKRGQDVALRCDPISGHVSLFWYQQALGQGPEFLTYFQNEAQLDKSGLPSDRFFAERPEGSVSTLKIQRTQQEDSAVYLCASSLGTGDYGYTFGSGTRLTVV.

This clonotype was counted a few times. The V call is TRBV6-5, the J call TRBJ2-5, with D perhaps matching TRBD2 (6 bases). The CDR3 consists of 15 residues. CDR1 is MNHEY, CDR2 SVGAGI, per germline. Trimming stripped 0 bases from V and 4 bases from J, with 12 bases between. The CDR3 here is CASSYSRLGSETQYF. In DNA, the CDR3 is TGTGCCAGCAGTTACTCACGACTAGGGTCAGAGACCCAGTACTTC.